The following is a TCR beta chain sequence with its context. In the study's own analysis: The authors estimated nucleated cell counts from reference gene primer amplification. The assay was immunoSEQ multiplex PCR, and TCRdb's table has in-frame clones only and misses some. D and trimming were read from the DNA, whereas the V and J calls and clone size are those reported in that table. The repertoire has 99,000 or so clones, roughly 81% of them found once; the top ten carry approximately 9%. This specimen belongs to a study of blood T cell repertoires in COVID-19. On the study more broadly: Collection of acute and convalescent COVID-19 samples took place in the United States, Italy and Spain. PBMCs, B-cell-depleted T cells, or T cells provided the cDNA or gDNA that made up the material.

V was pared by 5 bases and J by 10 bases, with 12 bases between. Germline V gene data show CDR1 as SEHNR and CDR2 as FQNEAQ (reference sequence). This CDR3 region has 13 residues. The chain links TRBV7-9 to TRBJ1-6, with D unclear. Sample: peripheral blood. This sequence was found in an older woman with acute or convalescent COVID-19. CDR3 bases: TGTGCCAGCAGCCCCGGGCGAGGGTCACCCCTCCACTTT. Translation: CASSPGRGSPLHF.